Following are 21 T cell receptor beta chains from one sample sequenced in a study of T cell responses to AZD1222 COVID-19 vaccine. Using immunoSEQ multiplex PCR, the repertoire was profiled, and TCRdb retains in-frame clones only, with some absent. The repertoire holds more than 70,000 clones, with approximately 88% as singletons. The source was peripheral blood, collected on day 0 of MenACWY control vaccination. Receptors were obtained from an adult in good health.

The chain couples TRBV7-9 to TRBJ2-5; no definite D call. V was cut by 1 base and J by 5 bases, with 14 bases left in between. Germline V gene lookup returns CDR1 SEHNR and CDR2 FQNEAQ (reference sequence). The CDR3 length is 15 residues. The CDR3 DNA reads TGTGCCAGCAGCTTAGAGTTGTTAAGTAGCGAGACCCAGTACTTC. Translation: CASSLELLSSETQYF.

J is TRBJ2-2 and V is TRBV5-4, with D possibly being TRBD1 (5 bases). The CDR3 length is 16 residues. Germline V lookup: CDR1 SGHNT, CDR2 YYREEE (reference sequence). The germline V and J ends were trimmed by 3 bases and 1 base, with 13 bases remaining between them. Here the CDR3 reads CASSYPPTGNTGELFF. Written as DNA, the CDR3 is TGTGCCAGCAGCTATCCTCCCACAGGGAACACCGGGGAGCTGTTTTTT. The full variable domain, its missing parts supplied by reference TRBV5-4 and TRBJ2-2, is ETGVTQSPTHLIKTRGQQVTLRCSSQSGHNTVSWYQQALGQGPQFIFQYYREEENGRGNFPPRFSGLQFPNYSSELNVNALELDDSALYLCASSYPPTGNTGELFFGEGSRLTVL.

This sequence joins TRBV19 and TRBJ1-2; D may be TRBD1 (5 bases). V gave up 3 bases and J gave up 3 bases, with 14 bases separating them. Germline CDR1 reads LNHDA; CDR2 reads SQIVND (reference sequence). The CDR3 totals 15 residues. CDR3 nucleotide sequence: TGTGCCAGTAGTATCTATGGCAGGGCAGACTATGGCTACACCTTC. It encodes CASSIYGRADYGYTF.

The gene calls are TRBV6-2 or TRBV6-3 and TRBJ2-1; 16 nucleotides line up with TRBD2. Germline V gene data show CDR1 as MNHEY and CDR2 as SVGEGT. V was pared by 4 bases and J by 1 base, with 4 bases of the junction left unmatched. The CDR3 is made up of 18 amino acids. For the CDR3, the DNA is TGTGCCAGCAGTTCGGGACTAGCGGGGGGGCATTCCTACAATGAGCAGTTCTTC. Protein sequence: CASSSGLAGGHSYNEQFF.

The chain links TRBV5-6 to TRBJ2-1; D remains unclear. Germline V CDR1 and CDR2: SGHDT, YYEEEE. The V gene lost 0 bases and the J gene lost 8 bases, with 12 bases spanning the gap. The CDR3 contains 14 residues. Here the CDR3 reads CASSLAPSNDEQFF. The DNA of the CDR3 is TGTGCCAGCAGCTTGGCTCCGTCGAACGATGAGCAGTTCTTC.

This chain connects TRBV6-1 to TRBJ2-2, with 11 bases matching TRBD1. J lost 6 bases, V lost 4 bases, and 10 bases had no gene match. Germline V gene sequence: CDR1 MNHNS, CDR2 SASEGT. There are 17 residues in the CDR3. CDR3 nucleotides: TGTGCCAGCAGTGCCCGCCGGACAGGGGGCCGATCCGGGGAGCTGTTTTTT. Protein sequence: CASSARRTGGRSGELFF.

The rearrangement uses TRBV19 and TRBJ2-1; D may be TRBD2 (6 bases). The CDR3 spans 15 residues. Germline V CDR1 and CDR2: LNHDA, SQIVND (reference sequence). Trimming stripped 6 bases from V and 6 bases from J, with 18 bases between. CDR3 sequence reads: CASSRTIQRVNEQFF. Here the CDR3 DNA reads TGTGCCAGTAGCCGGACTATCCAAAGGGTCAATGAGCAGTTCTTC.

The chain has TRBV3-1 (or the pseudogene TRBV3-2) and TRBJ1-2, with D tentatively TRBD1 (6 bases). The germline V gene has CDR1 LGHDT and CDR2 YNNKEL (reference sequence). This CDR3 region has 13 residues. Trimming left V 4 bases short and J 4 bases short, with 10 bases between. This CDR3 is CASSPIGGYGYTF. The CDR3 DNA is TGTGCCAGCAGCCCGATAGGGGGCTATGGCTACACCTTC.

V is TRBV28 and J is TRBJ1-5; TRBD1 matches at 8 bases. V lost 4 bases, J lost 0 bases, and 5 bases stayed unmatched. The CDR3 runs 16 residues. The germline CDR1 and CDR2 sequences are MDHEN and SYDVKM. CDR3 region: CASSSWTGYSNQPQHF. The CDR3 DNA follows: TGTGCCAGCAGTTCGTGGACAGGGTATAGCAATCAGCCCCAGCATTTT.

The chain has TRBV27 and TRBJ2-1; D possibly corresponds to TRBD2 (6 bases). V was pared by 7 bases and J by 5 bases, with 15 bases between. This CDR3 region has 14 residues. Germline V gives CDR1 MNHEY, CDR2 SMNVEV (reference sequence). DNA of the CDR3: TGTGCCAGCAATAAGCGGGCCCTAGACAATGAGCAGTTCTTC. Amino acid sequence: CASNKRALDNEQFF.

The chain joins TRBV3-1 (or the pseudogene TRBV3-2) to TRBJ1-2; no definite D call. The germline V and J ends were trimmed by 1 base and 2 bases, with 11 bases remaining between them. Germline CDR1 LGHDT, CDR2 YNNKEL (reference sequence). CDR3 length: 15 amino acids. CDR3: CASSQVWLANYGYTF. The CDR3 DNA reads as TGTGCCAGCAGCCAAGTTTGGCTCGCAAACTATGGCTACACCTTC.

The rearrangement links TRBV9 to TRBJ2-2; D possibly corresponds to TRBD2 (5 bases). The CDR3 length is 15 residues. In germline, CDR1 is SGDLS, CDR2 YYNGEE. V lost 6 bases, J lost 4 bases, and 16 bases lay in between. CDR3 in DNA: TGTGCCAGCAACGATCAAGCCGGGGTCACCGGGGAGCTGTTTTTT. It specifies CASNDQAGVTGELFF.

This clone was seen only a few times. CDR3 region: CASSISGGLGDTQYF. DNA of the CDR3: TGTGCCAGCAGTATTAGCGGGGGGCTCGGTGATACGCAGTATTTT. V is TRBV27 and J is TRBJ2-3; 10 positions match TRBD2. Unmatched junction bases numbered 8, after V lost 5 bases and J lost 6 bases. This CDR3 contains 15 residues. Looked up from germline, CDR1 is MNHEY and CDR2 is SMNVEV (reference sequence).

The chain couples TRBV3-1 (or the pseudogene TRBV3-2) to TRBJ1-4; D perhaps matches TRBD1 (5 bases). Looked up from germline, CDR1 is LGHDT and CDR2 is YNNKEL (reference sequence). V lost 4 bases to trimming and J lost 5 bases, with 11 bases between them. This CDR3 region has 14 residues. DNA for the CDR3: TGTGCCAGCAGCCCCGGGACGGCGAATGAAAAACTGTTTTTT. It specifies CASSPGTANEKLFF.

This chain uses TRBV20-1 with TRBJ1-6; D call uncertain. CDR1 is DFQATT, CDR2 SNEGSKA, per germline (reference sequence). Between the trimmed V and J ends, which lost 7 bases and 7 bases, there was a span of 14 bases. This CDR3 region has 13 residues. The CDR3 loop reads CSVSSSTNSPLHF. The CDR3 DNA reads TGCAGTGTTAGTTCTTCAACCAATTCACCCCTCCACTTT.

The chain uses TRBV18 and TRBJ1-6, with 7 bases fitting TRBD1. The V gene's germline CDR1 is KGHSH and CDR2 LQKENI. The CDR3 runs to 16 residues. J was trimmed by 6 bases and V by 6 bases; bases with no gene match: 11. CDR3 nucleotide sequence: TGTGCCAGCTCCCCAAACAACAGGGGAGCTAATTCACCCCTCCACTTT. This codes for CASSPNNRGANSPLHF.

The sample holds one count of this clone. The CDR3 sequence: CASSRGLAGETQYF. CDR3 DNA sequence: TGTGCCAGCTCACGGGGACTAGCTGGCGAGACCCAGTACTTC. The V and J genes are TRBV18 and TRBJ2-5, with TRBD2 identical over 9 bases. Trimming removed 4 bases from V and 5 bases from J; junction bases left unmatched: 5. Germline V gene sequence: CDR1 KGHSH, CDR2 LQKENI. The CDR3 runs to 14 residues.

This clone has only one observation. The rearrangement uses TRBV6-2 or TRBV6-3 and TRBJ2-2; D remains unclear. Trimming pared 5 bases from V and 3 bases from J, leaving 10 bases between. This CDR3 spans 14 amino acids. Germline V lookup: CDR1 MNHEY, CDR2 SVGEGT. CDR3 region: CASSVPDYTGELFF. The CDR3 DNA reads TGTGCCAGCAGTGTCCCGGATTACACCGGGGAGCTGTTTTTT.

This chain links TRBV4-2 with TRBJ1-4; TRBD1 matches 8 bases. This CDR3 contains 14 residues. Germline values: CDR1 LGHNA, CDR2 YNFKEQ. V lost 3 bases to trimming and J lost 8 bases; unmatched junction nucleotides: 5. CDR3 DNA sequence: TGTGCCAGCAGCCATGGACAGGGAGCGGAAAAACTGTTTTTT. Amino acid sequence: CASSHGQGAEKLFF.

This chain uses TRBV30 with TRBJ1-6; D gene uncertain. Germline lookup yields CDR1 GTSNPN and CDR2 SVGIG (reference sequence). There are 15 residues in the CDR3. V lost 2 bases and J 0 bases, leaving 8 bases between the germline ends. The CDR3 here is CAWSRAFSYNSPLHF. CDR3 nucleotides: TGTGCCTGGAGTAGGGCCTTCTCCTATAATTCACCCCTCCACTTT.

The genes are TRBV5-4 and TRBJ2-5; tentatively, D is TRBD2 (6 bases). Trimming stripped 0 bases from V and 4 bases from J, with 13 bases between. From germline, CDR1 is SGHNT and CDR2 YYREEE (reference sequence). This CDR3 spans 15 amino acids. The CDR3 region is CASSLEVGGSETQYF. CDR3 sequence (DNA): TGTGCCAGCAGCTTGGAGGTTGGGGGGTCAGAGACCCAGTACTTC.